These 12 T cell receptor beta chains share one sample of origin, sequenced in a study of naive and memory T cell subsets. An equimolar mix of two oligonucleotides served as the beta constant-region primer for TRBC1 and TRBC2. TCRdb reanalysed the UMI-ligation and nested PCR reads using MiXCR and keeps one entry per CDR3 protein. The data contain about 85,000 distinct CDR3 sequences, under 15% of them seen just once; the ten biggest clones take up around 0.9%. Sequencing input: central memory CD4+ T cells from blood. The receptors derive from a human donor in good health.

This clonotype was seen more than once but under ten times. CDR3 loop: CASSPSLGGIGTEAFF. The CDR3 region has the DNA TGTGCCAGCAGCCCGTCGTTAGGCGGGATCGGCACTGAAGCTTTCTTT. The rearrangement uses TRBV28 and TRBJ1-1; D unresolved. V was pared by 6 bases and J by 4 bases, with 21 bases between. CDR1 and CDR2 from the germline V gene are MDHEN and SYDVKM. This CDR3 is 16 amino acids long.

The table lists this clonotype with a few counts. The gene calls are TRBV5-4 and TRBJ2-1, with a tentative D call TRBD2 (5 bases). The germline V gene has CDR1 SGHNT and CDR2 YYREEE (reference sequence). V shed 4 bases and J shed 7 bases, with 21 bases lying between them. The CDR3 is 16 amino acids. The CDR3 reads CASSPMPWSGENEQFF. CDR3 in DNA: TGTGCCAGCAGCCCTATGCCTTGGTCCGGGGAGAATGAGCAGTTCTTC.

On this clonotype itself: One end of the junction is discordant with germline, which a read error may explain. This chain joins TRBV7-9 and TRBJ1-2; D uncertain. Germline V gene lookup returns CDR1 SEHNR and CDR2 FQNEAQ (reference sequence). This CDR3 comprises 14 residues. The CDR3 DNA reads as TGTGCCGGCAGCTTGGAGAGGATCTACTATGGCTACACCTTC. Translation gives CAGSLERIYYGYTF.

CDR3: CASNRDQETQYF. The CDR3 nucleotides are TGTGCCAGCAACAGGGATCAAGAGACCCAGTACTTC. V is TRBV28 and J is TRBJ2-5; tentatively, D is TRBD1 (6 bases). CDR3 length equals 12 residues. The V gene lost 7 bases and the J gene lost 2 bases, with 8 bases spanning the gap. Germline CDR1 MDHEN, CDR2 SYDVKM.

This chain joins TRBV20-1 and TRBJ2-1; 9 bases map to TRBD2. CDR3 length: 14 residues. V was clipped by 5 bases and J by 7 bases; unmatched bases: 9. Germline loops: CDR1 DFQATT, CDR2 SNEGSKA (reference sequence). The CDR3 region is CSASGLAEINEQFF. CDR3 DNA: TGCAGTGCTTCGGGACTAGCAGAAATTAATGAGCAGTTCTTC.

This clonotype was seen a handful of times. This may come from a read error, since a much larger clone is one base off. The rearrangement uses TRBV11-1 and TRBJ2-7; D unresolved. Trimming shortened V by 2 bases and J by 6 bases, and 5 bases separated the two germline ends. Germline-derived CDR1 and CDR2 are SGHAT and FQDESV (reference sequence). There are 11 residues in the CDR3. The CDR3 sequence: CASSLCGEQYF. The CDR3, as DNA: TGTGCCAGCAGCTTATGTGGCGAGCAGTACTTC.

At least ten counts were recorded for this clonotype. CDR3 in DNA: TGTGCCAGCAGCTATGGCAGTCGATCCTACGAGCAGTACTTC. Protein product: CASSYGSRSYEQYF. The chain has TRBV5-6 and TRBJ2-7, with unresolved D. Germline lookup yields CDR1 SGHDT and CDR2 YYEEEE. Trimming left V 3 bases short and J 1 base short, with 11 bases between. The CDR3 runs to 14 residues.

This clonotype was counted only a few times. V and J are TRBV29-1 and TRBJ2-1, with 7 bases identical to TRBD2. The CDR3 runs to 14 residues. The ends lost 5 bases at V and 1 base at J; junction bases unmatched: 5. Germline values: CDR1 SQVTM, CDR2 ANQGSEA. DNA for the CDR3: TGCAGCGTTCCGTGGGAGGGATCCTACAATGAGCAGTTCTTC. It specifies CSVPWEGSYNEQFF.

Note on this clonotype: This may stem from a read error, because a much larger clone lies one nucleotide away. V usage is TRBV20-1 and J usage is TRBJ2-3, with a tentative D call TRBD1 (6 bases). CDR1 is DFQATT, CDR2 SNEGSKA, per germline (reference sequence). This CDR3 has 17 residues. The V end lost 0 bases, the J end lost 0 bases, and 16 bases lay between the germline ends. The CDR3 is CSAREPRTAASTDTQYF. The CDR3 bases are TGCAGTGCTAGAGAGCCGCGGACAGCCGCTAGCACAGATACGCAGTATTTT.

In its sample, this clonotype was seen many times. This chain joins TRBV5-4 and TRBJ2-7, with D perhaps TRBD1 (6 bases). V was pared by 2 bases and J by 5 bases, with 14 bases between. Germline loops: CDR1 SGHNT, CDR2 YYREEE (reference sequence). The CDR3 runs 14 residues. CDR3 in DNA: TGTGCCAGCAGCTTTGAACAGGGATGGGACGAGCAGTACTTC. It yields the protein CASSFEQGWDEQYF.

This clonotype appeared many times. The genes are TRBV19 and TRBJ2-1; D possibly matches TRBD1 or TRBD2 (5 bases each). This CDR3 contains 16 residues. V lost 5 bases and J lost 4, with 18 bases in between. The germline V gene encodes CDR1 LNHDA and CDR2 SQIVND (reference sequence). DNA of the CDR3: TGTGCCAGTAGTGTATCGGAGATGGGACCTTACAATGAGCAGTTCTTC. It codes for CASSVSEMGPYNEQFF. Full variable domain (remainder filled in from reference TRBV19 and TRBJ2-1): DGGITQSPKYLFRKEGQNVTLSCEQNLNHDAMYWYRQDPGQGLRLIYYSQIVNDFQKGDIAEGYSVSREKKESFPLTVTSAQKNPTAFYLCASSVSEMGPYNEQFFGPGTRLTVL.

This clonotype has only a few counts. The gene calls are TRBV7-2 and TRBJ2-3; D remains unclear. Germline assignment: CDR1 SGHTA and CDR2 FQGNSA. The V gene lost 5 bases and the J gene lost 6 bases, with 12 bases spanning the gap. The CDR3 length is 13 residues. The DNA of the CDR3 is TGTGCCAGCAGCCGCCAAGTTGCGGATACGCAGTATTTT. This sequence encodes CASSRQVADTQYF.